This T cell receptor beta chain was documented in a study of blood T cell repertoires in COVID-19. In the study overall: The samples span acute and convalescent COVID-19 from the United States, Italy and Spain.

The CDR3 has 14 amino acids. CDR1 is MGHRA, CDR2 YSYEKL, per germline. Source study methods: Scientists estimated how many nucleated cells there were by amplifying reference gene primers. Using immunoSEQ multiplex PCR, the repertoire was profiled, and TCRdb retains in-frame clones only, with some absent. The V and J calls and the clone size are those of that table, but D and trimming were determined from the DNA. The table records some 160,000 clones, approximately 73% of them present only once. As to this clone: Relative to the germline gene, one junction end is altered; a read error may explain this.

Input material: peripheral blood. The chain is built from TRBV4-1 and TRBJ2-5; 7 positions match TRBD2. The clonotype originates from a man in his fifties or sixties with acute or convalescent COVID-19. The CDR3 here is CAGSGEGGWETQYF. The CDR3 nucleotides are TGCGCCGGCAGCGGGGAGGGAGGTTGGGAGACCCAGTACTTC.